Described below is a single T cell receptor beta chain sequence and its context. This sample stems from a study of blood T cell repertoires in COVID-19. Overall study: Samples taken during acute and convalescent COVID-19 were collected in the United States, Italy and Spain. PBMCs, B-cell-depleted T cells, or T cells provided the cDNA or gDNA that made up the material.

The germline V gene has CDR1 SGDLS and CDR2 YYNGEE. This CDR3 is 15 amino acids long. Trimming cost V 4 bases and J 2 bases; bases outside gene matches: 8. The authors' processing: Amplification from reference gene primers served as the basis for estimated nucleated cell counts. Sequencing was performed with immunoSEQ multiplex PCR; in TCRdb, only in-frame clones are kept and a portion is missing. V, J and clone size were drawn from that table, and D and trimming were deduced from the DNA. There are roughly 72,000 clones in the sample; around 90% occur only once, and approximately 2.5% lies in the top ten.

The material sequenced was peripheral blood. The chain is built from TRBV9 and TRBJ1-2; TRBD1 agrees at 7 bases. The TCR comes from a human donor in a cohort sampled during active COVID-19. This chain's CDR3 is CASSTRQGPNYGYTF. In DNA form, the CDR3 reads TGTGCCAGCAGCACCAGACAGGGCCCCAACTATGGCTACACCTTC.